The rows below give T cell receptor beta chains drawn from one sample of a study of blood T cells in healthy people across ages. TCRdb re-analysed the 5' RACE reads in MiXCR, keeping a single row per CDR3 protein. This sample has over 1,200,000 distinct CDR3 sequences; roughly 60% occur once, and the top ten carry more than 6%. Sequenced input: blood. The receptors stem from a man aged 18 to 30 in good health. The CDR3 runs from the conserved cysteine through the conserved F or W. A D gene is named only where the DNA matches it firmly. Expanded clones get a size class; other rows say once, few or many, or leave the size out.

j_gene: TRBJ1-4; v_gene: TRBV7-6; abundance: NA; d_gene: NA; CDR3aa: CASSLMGQNEKLFF; CDR3nt: TGTGCCAGCAGCTTAATGGGGCAGAATGAAAAACTGTTTTTT
j_gene: TRBJ2-7; v_gene: TRBV29-1; abundance: NA; d_gene: NA; CDR3aa: CSVRPRGVLYEQYF; CDR3nt: TGCAGCGTTCGGCCAAGGGGGGTCCTCTACGAGCAGTACTTC
j_gene: TRBJ1-1; v_gene: TRBV7-2; abundance: NA; d_gene: NA; CDR3aa: CACSLGLNTEAFF; CDR3nt: TGTGCCTGCAGCTTAGGATTGAACACTGAAGCTTTCTTT
j_gene: TRBJ2-2; v_gene: TRBV5-1; abundance: NA; d_gene: TRBD2; CDR3aa: CASSSSGRGNTGELFF; CDR3nt: TGCGCCAGCAGCTCGAGCGGGAGGGGGAACACCGGGGAGCTGTTTTTT
j_gene: TRBJ2-2; v_gene: TRBV10-3; abundance: NA; d_gene: TRBD1; CDR3aa: CAISGDRAYSGELFF; CDR3nt: TGTGCCATCAGTGGGGACAGGGCATACTCCGGGGAGCTGTTTTTT
j_gene: TRBJ2-2; v_gene: TRBV29-1; abundance: NA; d_gene: TRBD2; CDR3aa: CSVLIFGRAFGGELFF; CDR3nt: TGCAGCGTCCTGATATTCGGGAGGGCTTTCGGCGGGGAGCTGTTTTTT
j_gene: TRBJ2-3; v_gene: TRBV29-1; abundance: few; d_gene: NA; CDR3aa: CSVKGKVTDTQYF; CDR3nt: TGCAGCGTTAAAGGCAAAGTAACAGATACGCAGTATTTT
j_gene: TRBJ2-5; v_gene: TRBV6-2/TRBV6-3; abundance: NA; d_gene: NA; CDR3aa: CASSYWVKGLETQYF; CDR3nt: TGTGCCAGCAGTTATTGGGTTAAGGGGCTTGAGACCCAGTACTTC
j_gene: TRBJ2-3; v_gene: TRBV5-1; abundance: NA; d_gene: NA; CDR3aa: CASSLDFGRGTDTQYF; CDR3nt: TGCGCCAGCAGCTTGGATTTCGGAAGGGGGACAGATACGCAGTATTTT
j_gene: TRBJ1-1; v_gene: TRBV20-1; abundance: once; d_gene: TRBD1; CDR3aa: CSARPHRGHTEAFF; CDR3nt: TGCAGTGCTAGGCCGCACAGGGGACACACTGAAGCTTTCTTT
j_gene: TRBJ2-7; v_gene: TRBV4-2; abundance: NA; d_gene: NA; CDR3aa: CASSLGDGLWEQYF; CDR3nt: TGTGCCAGCAGCCTTGGGGATGGTTTGTGGGAGCAGTACTTC
j_gene: TRBJ2-7; v_gene: TRBV19; abundance: once; d_gene: TRBD1; CDR3aa: CASSGQGWYEQYF; CDR3nt: TGTGCCAGTAGTGGACAGGGGTGGTACGAGCAGTACTTC
j_gene: TRBJ2-1; v_gene: TRBV7-2; abundance: few; d_gene: NA; CDR3aa: CASSLVSKGQFF; CDR3nt: TGTGCCAGCAGCTTAGTGTCCAAAGGGCAGTTCTTC
j_gene: TRBJ2-7; v_gene: TRBV12-3/TRBV12-4; abundance: once; d_gene: NA; CDR3aa: CASSLHTDRTYEQYF; CDR3nt: TGTGCCAGCAGTTTACACACGGACAGAACCTACGAGCAGTACTTC
j_gene: TRBJ1-2; v_gene: TRBV4-3; abundance: NA; d_gene: NA; CDR3aa: CASSQDWDPGQKRIGYTF; CDR3nt: TGCGCCAGCAGCCAAGATTGGGACCCAGGACAGAAGAGGATTGGCTACACCTTC
j_gene: TRBJ1-6; v_gene: TRBV4-2; abundance: few; d_gene: TRBD1; CDR3aa: CASSPGTVSSYNSPLHF; CDR3nt: TGTGCCAGCAGCCCAGGGACAGTGAGCTCCTATAATTCACCCCTCCACTTT
j_gene: TRBJ1-2; v_gene: TRBV15; abundance: NA; d_gene: NA; CDR3aa: CATSRGRSGYGYTF; CDR3nt: TGTGCCACCAGCAGGGGCAGGTCCGGCTATGGCTACACCTTC
j_gene: TRBJ2-5; v_gene: TRBV7-8; abundance: NA; d_gene: NA; CDR3aa: CASSYYGGPSQETQYF; CDR3nt: TGTGCCAGCAGCTACTACGGGGGGCCCAGTCAAGAGACCCAGTACTTC
j_gene: TRBJ2-6; v_gene: TRBV4-1; abundance: few; d_gene: NA; CDR3aa: CASSQGPPSSGANVLTF; CDR3nt: TGCGCCAGCAGCCAAGGACCACCCAGCTCTGGGGCCAACGTCCTGACTTTC
j_gene: TRBJ1-1; v_gene: TRBV5-8; abundance: once; d_gene: NA; CDR3aa: CASSEKNREAFF; CDR3nt: TGTGCCAGCAGCGAAAAAAACCGTGAAGCTTTCTTT
j_gene: TRBJ2-5; v_gene: TRBV4-2; abundance: few; d_gene: NA; CDR3aa: CASSHESGETQYF; CDR3nt: TGTGCCAGCAGCCATGAAAGTGGAGAGACCCAGTACTTC
j_gene: TRBJ2-7; v_gene: TRBV5-1; abundance: few; d_gene: NA; CDR3aa: CASSLFDPYEQYF; CDR3nt: TGCGCCAGCAGCTTGTTCGATCCCTACGAGCAGTACTTC
j_gene: TRBJ1-2; v_gene: TRBV10-3; abundance: few; d_gene: NA; CDR3aa: CAISEADVRGYTF; CDR3nt: TGTGCCATCAGTGAGGCGGACGTGCGGGGCTACACCTTC
j_gene: TRBJ2-7; v_gene: TRBV4-1; abundance: NA; d_gene: NA; CDR3aa: CASSQDRSEQYF; CDR3nt: TGCGCCAGCAGCCAAGATCGGAGCGAGCAGTACTTC
j_gene: TRBJ1-6; v_gene: TRBV7-2; abundance: few; d_gene: NA; CDR3aa: CASSLGPDSPLHF; CDR3nt: TGTGCCAGCAGCTTAGGTCCAGATTCACCCCTCCACTTT
j_gene: TRBJ1-1; v_gene: TRBV6-1; abundance: NA; d_gene: TRBD1; CDR3aa: CASSRMGQFTEAFF; CDR3nt: TGTGCCAGCAGTCGAATGGGACAGTTTACTGAAGCTTTCTTT
j_gene: TRBJ2-6; v_gene: TRBV29-1; abundance: NA; d_gene: NA; CDR3aa: CSPGSTPSGANVLTF; CDR3nt: TGCAGCCCCGGGTCGACCCCCTCTGGGGCCAACGTCCTGACTTTC
j_gene: TRBJ1-1; v_gene: TRBV20-1; abundance: NA; d_gene: NA; CDR3aa: CGARGTTEAFF; CDR3nt: TGCGGTGCTAGAGGTACCACTGAAGCTTTCTTT
j_gene: TRBJ2-7; v_gene: TRBV4-2; abundance: NA; d_gene: NA; CDR3aa: CASSQTGATYEQYF; CDR3nt: TGTGCCAGCAGCCAAACCGGAGCAACCTACGAGCAGTACTTC
j_gene: TRBJ1-2; v_gene: TRBV6-5; abundance: few; d_gene: NA; CDR3aa: CASSYSVGVDNGYTF; CDR3nt: TGTGCCAGCAGTTACTCGGTCGGGGTCGACAATGGCTACACCTTC
j_gene: TRBJ2-7; v_gene: TRBV4-2; abundance: NA; d_gene: NA; CDR3aa: CASSQNRVLRGIYEQYF; CDR3nt: TGTGCCAGCAGCCAAAACAGGGTCCTAAGAGGAATCTACGAGCAGTACTTC
j_gene: TRBJ2-7; v_gene: TRBV27; abundance: NA; d_gene: NA; CDR3aa: CASSAPGYEQYF; CDR3nt: TGTGCCAGCAGTGCCCCCGGTTACGAGCAGTACTTC
j_gene: TRBJ2-1; v_gene: TRBV10-3; abundance: NA; d_gene: NA; CDR3aa: CAIRSGTSSYNEQFF; CDR3nt: TGTGCCATCCGGTCCGGAACCAGCTCCTACAATGAGCAGTTCTTC
j_gene: TRBJ1-2; v_gene: TRBV7-2; abundance: NA; d_gene: TRBD1; CDR3aa: CASSPRTGGAYGYTF; CDR3nt: TGTGCCAGCAGCCCCCGGACAGGGGGTGCCTATGGCTACACCTTC
j_gene: TRBJ2-1; v_gene: TRBV20-1; abundance: NA; d_gene: NA; CDR3aa: CSARLTQSSYNEQFF; CDR3nt: TGCAGTGCTAGATTGACTCAGAGCTCCTATAATGAGCAGTTCTTC
j_gene: TRBJ2-7; v_gene: TRBV20-1; abundance: NA; d_gene: TRBD2; CDR3aa: CSAREGSGGAYEQYF; CDR3nt: TGCAGTGCTAGAGAAGGGAGCGGGGGTGCCTACGAGCAGTACTTC
j_gene: TRBJ2-5; v_gene: TRBV12-3/TRBV12-4; abundance: NA; d_gene: TRBD2; CDR3aa: CASSSSGTLGTQYF; CDR3nt: TGTGCCAGCAGTTCAAGCGGGACCCTGGGGACCCAGTACTTC
j_gene: TRBJ2-7; v_gene: TRBV6-2/TRBV6-3; abundance: NA; d_gene: NA; CDR3aa: CATCLNGQRPIHEQYF; CDR3nt: TGTGCCACCTGTTTAAATGGGCAGCGCCCTATCCACGAGCAGTACTTC
j_gene: TRBJ2-4; v_gene: TRBV4-2; abundance: NA; d_gene: NA; CDR3aa: CASSQEGVENIQYF; CDR3nt: TGTGCCAGCAGCCAAGAGGGCGTCGAAAACATTCAGTACTTC
j_gene: TRBJ2-6; v_gene: TRBV7-2; abundance: few; d_gene: NA; CDR3aa: CASSVPRYSGANVLTF; CDR3nt: TGTGCCAGCAGCGTCCCGAGGTATTCTGGGGCCAACGTCCTGACTTTC
j_gene: TRBJ2-7; v_gene: TRBV28; abundance: NA; d_gene: NA; CDR3aa: CASSASGHFYEQYF; CDR3nt: TGTGCCAGCAGTGCCTCGGGACACTTCTACGAGCAGTACTTC
j_gene: TRBJ2-3; v_gene: TRBV21-1; abundance: NA; d_gene: NA; CDR3aa: CASSKRTAWRVTDTQYF; CDR3nt: TGTGCCAGCAGCAAAAGGACCGCCTGGCGGGTGACAGATACGCAGTATTTT
j_gene: TRBJ1-6; v_gene: TRBV5-1; abundance: once; d_gene: NA; CDR3aa: CASSLDRGAGNSPLHF; CDR3nt: TGCGCCAGCAGCTTGGATCGGGGGGCAGGTAATTCACCCCTCCACTTT
j_gene: TRBJ1-1; v_gene: TRBV28; abundance: NA; d_gene: TRBD1; CDR3aa: CASSPLDRGGGTEAFF; CDR3nt: TGTGCCAGCAGTCCACTGGACAGGGGAGGGGGAACTGAAGCTTTCTTT
j_gene: TRBJ2-7; v_gene: TRBV30; abundance: NA; d_gene: TRBD2; CDR3aa: CAWGDYYEQYF; CDR3nt: TGTGCCTGGGGGGACTACTACGAGCAGTACTTC
j_gene: TRBJ1-2; v_gene: TRBV4-3; abundance: few; d_gene: NA; CDR3aa: CASSQEPGAPSNYGYTF; CDR3nt: TGCGCCAGCAGCCAAGAGCCAGGGGCCCCCTCTAACTATGGCTACACCTTC
j_gene: TRBJ1-4; v_gene: TRBV4-1; abundance: NA; d_gene: NA; CDR3aa: CASSQLGGFNEKLFF; CDR3nt: TGCGCCAGCAGCCAATTGGGGGGGTTTAATGAAAAACTGTTTTTT
j_gene: TRBJ2-3; v_gene: TRBV20-1; abundance: NA; d_gene: NA; CDR3aa: CSARGGAMMDTQYF; CDR3nt: TGCAGTGCTAGAGGCGGGGCGATGATGGATACGCAGTATTTT
j_gene: TRBJ2-5; v_gene: TRBV3-1; abundance: NA; d_gene: NA; CDR3aa: CASGSSDQETQYF; CDR3nt: TGTGCCAGCGGATCTAGCGACCAAGAGACCCAGTACTTC
j_gene: TRBJ2-7; v_gene: TRBV6-4; abundance: NA; d_gene: NA; CDR3aa: CASSATRDTTYEQYF; CDR3nt: TGTGCCAGCAGTGCAACCCGGGACACTACCTACGAGCAGTACTTC
j_gene: TRBJ2-7; v_gene: TRBV4-1; abundance: NA; d_gene: NA; CDR3aa: CASSQRRGTPYEQYF; CDR3nt: TGCGCCAGCAGCCAAAGGAGGGGGACACCTTACGAGCAGTACTTC
j_gene: TRBJ2-3; v_gene: TRBV12-3/TRBV12-4; abundance: NA; d_gene: NA; CDR3aa: CASSTGTQGSDTQYF; CDR3nt: TGTGCCAGCAGTACCGGGACTCAAGGGTCAGATACGCAGTATTTT
j_gene: TRBJ1-5; v_gene: TRBV20-1; abundance: NA; d_gene: TRBD1; CDR3aa: CSARTDRGEGSNQPQHF; CDR3nt: TGCAGTGCTCGCACCGACAGGGGCGAAGGGAGCAATCAGCCCCAGCATTTT